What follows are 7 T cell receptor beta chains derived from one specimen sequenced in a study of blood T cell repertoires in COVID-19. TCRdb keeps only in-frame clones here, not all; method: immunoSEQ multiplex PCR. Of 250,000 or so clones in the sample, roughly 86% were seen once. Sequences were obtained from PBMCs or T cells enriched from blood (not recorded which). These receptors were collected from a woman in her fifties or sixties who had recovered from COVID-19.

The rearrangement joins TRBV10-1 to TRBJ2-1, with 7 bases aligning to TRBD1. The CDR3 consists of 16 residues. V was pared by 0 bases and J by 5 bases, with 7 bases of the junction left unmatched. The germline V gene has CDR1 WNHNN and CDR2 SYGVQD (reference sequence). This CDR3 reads CASSESKTGRNNEQFF. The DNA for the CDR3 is TGCGCCAGCAGTGAGTCCAAGACAGGGAGAAACAATGAGCAGTTCTTC.

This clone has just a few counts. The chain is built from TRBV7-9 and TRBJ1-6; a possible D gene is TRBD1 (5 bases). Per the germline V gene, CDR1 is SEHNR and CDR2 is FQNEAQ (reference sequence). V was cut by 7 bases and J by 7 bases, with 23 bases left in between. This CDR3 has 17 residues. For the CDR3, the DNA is TGTGCCAGCACCCCGGGGGTGCGGTTGGGCCTGAATTCACCCCTCCACTTT. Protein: CASTPGVRLGLNSPLHF.

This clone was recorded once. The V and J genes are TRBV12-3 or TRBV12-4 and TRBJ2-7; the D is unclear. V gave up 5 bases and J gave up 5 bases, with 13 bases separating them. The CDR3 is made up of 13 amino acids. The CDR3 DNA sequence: TGTGCCAGCAGTCCGTCGGAGATCAACGAGCAGTACTTC. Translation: CASSPSEINEQYF.

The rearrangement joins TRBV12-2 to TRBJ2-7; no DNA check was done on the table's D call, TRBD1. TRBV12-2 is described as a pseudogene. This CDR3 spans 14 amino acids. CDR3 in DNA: TGTGCAAGTCGCTCACAGGGGAGCCCACCGGAGCAGTACTTC. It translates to CASRSQGSPPEQYF.

The CDR3 sequence is CASSLSMNTEAFF. Here the CDR3 DNA reads TGTGCCAGCAGTTTGAGTATGAACACTGAAGCTTTCTTT. The chain uses TRBV12-3 or TRBV12-4 and TRBJ1-1; D gene ambiguous. This CDR3 has 13 residues. Trimming took off 3 bases at V and 0 bases at J, with 5 bases between the two ends.

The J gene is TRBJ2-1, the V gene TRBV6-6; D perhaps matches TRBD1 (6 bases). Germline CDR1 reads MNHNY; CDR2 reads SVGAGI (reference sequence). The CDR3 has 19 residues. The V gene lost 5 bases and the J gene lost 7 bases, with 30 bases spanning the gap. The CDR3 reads CASSLPPVFGQYLRNEQFF. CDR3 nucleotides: TGTGCCAGCAGTCTCCCCCCCGTCTTTGGACAGTACCTGAGGAATGAGCAGTTCTTC.

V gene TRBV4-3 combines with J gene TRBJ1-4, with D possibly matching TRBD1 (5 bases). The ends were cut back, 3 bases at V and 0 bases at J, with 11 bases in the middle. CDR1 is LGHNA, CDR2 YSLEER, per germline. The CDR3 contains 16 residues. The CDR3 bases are TGCGCCAGCAGCCATCCCGGCAGGGCAACTAATGAAAAACTGTTTTTT. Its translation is CASSHPGRATNEKLFF.